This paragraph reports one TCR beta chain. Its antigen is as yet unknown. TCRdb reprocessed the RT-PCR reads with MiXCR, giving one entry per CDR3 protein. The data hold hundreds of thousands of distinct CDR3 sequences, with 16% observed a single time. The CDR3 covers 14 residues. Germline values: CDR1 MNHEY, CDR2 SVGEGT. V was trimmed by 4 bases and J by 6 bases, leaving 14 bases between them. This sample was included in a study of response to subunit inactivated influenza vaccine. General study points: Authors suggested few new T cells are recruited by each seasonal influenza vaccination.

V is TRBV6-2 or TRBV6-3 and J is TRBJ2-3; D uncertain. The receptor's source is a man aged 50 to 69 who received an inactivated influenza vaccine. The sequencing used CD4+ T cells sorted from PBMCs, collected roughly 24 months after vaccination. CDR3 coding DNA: TGTGCCAGCAGTTCGCCCCTTGTTTCGGATACGCAGTATTTT. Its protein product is CASSSPLVSDTQYF.